These 20 T cell receptor beta chains came from one sample sequenced in a study of tumor-infiltrating lymphocytes in localized non-small cell lung cancer. Profiling relied on immunoSEQ multiplex PCR, and the TCRdb table lists in-frame clones only, not all of them. The sample has 12,000 or so clones, around 79% seen once. The sample was lung tumor tissue. Receptor source: a human donor with non-small cell lung cancer.

This chain joins TRBV7-2 and TRBJ2-4, with D tentatively TRBD1 or TRBD2 (6 bases each). Trimming pared 3 bases from V and 8 bases from J, leaving 17 bases between. Germline loops: CDR1 SGHTA, CDR2 FQGNSA. The CDR3 is 15 amino acids. The CDR3 protein is CASSFKTGWGDIQYF. CDR3 DNA: TGTGCCAGCAGCTTTAAAACAGGGTGGGGGGACATTCAGTACTTC.

Only one count was recorded for this clone. The V call is TRBV15, the J call TRBJ2-1; TRBD1 agrees at 7 bases. CDR1 LNHNV and CDR2 YYDKDF come from the germline V gene (reference sequence). This CDR3 contains 13 residues. Losses at the gene ends were 0 bases for V and 10 bases for J; bases not matched to a gene: 3. Here the CDR3 DNA reads TGTGCCACCAGCAGAGACGACAGGGCCGAGCAGTTCTTC. The encoded protein is CATSRDDRAEQFF.

The chain links TRBV10-1 to TRBJ1-4; the match to TRBD1 covers 7 bases. Germline V gene sequence: CDR1 WNHNN, CDR2 SYGVQD (reference sequence). This CDR3 has 13 amino acids. The V gene end was trimmed by 4 bases and the J gene end by 8 bases; junction bases not matched to a gene: 4. CDR3 bases: TGCGCCAGCAGTGGACAGGGACGCGAAAAACTGTTTTTT. It codes for CASSGQGREKLFF.

The chain combines TRBV6-6 with TRBJ2-2; D not certain. The CDR3 sequence is 16 residues long. Germline V gene lookup returns CDR1 MNHNY and CDR2 SVGAGI (reference sequence). V shed 2 bases and J shed 1 base, with 11 bases lying between them. This chain's CDR3 is CASSYRAGGNTGELFF. The CDR3 DNA reads TGTGCCAGCAGTTACCGAGCAGGCGGGAACACCGGGGAGCTGTTTTTT.

To note about this clone: A junction boundary mismatches the germline segment, possibly from a read error. The gene calls are TRBV15 and TRBJ2-1; D ambiguous. The CDR3 totals 13 residues. Germline V lookup: CDR1 LNHNV, CDR2 YYDKDF (reference sequence). CDR3 nucleotide sequence: TGTGCCACCAGCAGAGATGCCCTAGGTAGCCCGCTCTTC. Its translation: CATSRDALGSPLF.

CDR3 bases: TGTGCCAGTAGGAACGAGGCGAACACTGAAGCTTTCTTT. Protein: CASRNEANTEAFF. The chain joins TRBV19 to TRBJ1-1; D unclear. The length of the CDR3 is 13 residues. Trimming took off 6 bases at V and 1 base at J, with 9 bases between the two ends. CDR1 LNHDA and CDR2 SQIVND come from the germline V gene (reference sequence).

This clone came up once. J is TRBJ2-5 and V is TRBV6-6; tentative D call: TRBD2 (6 bases). Per germline, CDR1 MNHNY and CDR2 SVGAGI (reference sequence). This CDR3 is 14 amino acids long. V was cut by 7 bases and J by 4 bases, with 16 bases left in between. CDR3 sequence reads: CASTPTSPRETQYF. CDR3 nucleotides: TGTGCCAGCACCCCGACTAGTCCCAGAGAGACCCAGTACTTC.

This clone was observed a few times. The chain carries TRBV7-2 and TRBJ1-4; D is possibly TRBD1 (6 bases). Trimming left V 5 bases short and J 4 bases short, with 14 bases between. CDR3 length: 15 amino acids. CDR1 SGHTA and CDR2 FQGNSA come from the germline V gene. The DNA for the CDR3 is TGTGCCAGCAGCCCATCCGGGACACGTAATGAAAAACTGTTTTTT. This gives the protein CASSPSGTRNEKLFF. Supplemented by reference TRBV7-2 and TRBJ1-4, the full variable domain reads GAGVSQSPSNKVTEKGKDVELRCDPISGHTALYWYRQSLGQGLEFLIYFQGNSAPDKSGLPSDRFSAERTGGSVSTLTIQRTQQEDSAVYLCASSPSGTRNEKLFFGSGTQLSVL.

The J gene is TRBJ2-7, the V gene TRBV5-1, with 7 bases aligning to TRBD2. The CDR3 runs 15 residues. Germline lookup yields CDR1 SGHRS and CDR2 YFSETQ. The V segment lost 0 bases and the J segment 0 bases; nucleotides outside the gene matches: 3. The CDR3 DNA follows: TGCGCCAGCAGCTTGGGACTAGCAATCTCCTACGAGCAGTACTTC. It is translated as CASSLGLAISYEQYF.

This rearrangement joins TRBV4-3 to TRBJ2-3; D perhaps matches TRBD1 (6 bases). The CDR3 spans 15 residues. V was clipped by 2 bases and J by 0 bases, with 9 bases between them. Per germline, CDR1 LGHNA and CDR2 YSLEER. CDR3 coding DNA: TGCGCCAGCAGCCAACGAGGGGGAAGCACAGATACGCAGTATTTT. It codes for CASSQRGGSTDTQYF.

The chain is built from TRBV6-5 and TRBJ1-4; D is undetermined. The CDR3 has 15 amino acids. Trimming removed 2 bases at V and 8 bases at J, with 15 bases between. Germline lookup yields CDR1 MNHEY and CDR2 SVGAGI. CDR3 DNA sequence: TGTGCCAGCAGTTACGACGGATCGTCGAGCGAAAAACTGTTTTTT. This codes for CASSYDGSSSEKLFF.

V is TRBV21-1 and J is TRBJ1-5; the table's TRBD1 call for D was not verified on the DNA. TRBV21-1 is an annotated pseudogene. This CDR3 has 17 residues. The CDR3 sequence is CASSKVPGQGWHQPQHF. Here the CDR3 DNA reads TGTGCCAGCAGCAAAGTACCGGGACAGGGTTGGCATCAGCCCCAGCATTTT.

This clone was seen only a few times. The rearrangement joins TRBV4-1 to TRBJ1-6, with D uncertain. V was cut by 0 bases and J by 7 bases, with 10 bases left in between. Looked up from germline, CDR1 is MGHRA and CDR2 is YSYEKL. The length of the CDR3 is 15 residues. The CDR3 protein is CASSQERGGNSPLHF. The CDR3 DNA is TGCGCCAGCAGCCAAGAGCGGGGAGGGAATTCACCCCTCCACTTT.

The V gene is TRBV19, the J gene TRBJ2-3, with D possibly being TRBD2 (5 bases). CDR3 size: 14 residues. Germline assignment: CDR1 LNHDA and CDR2 SQIVND (reference sequence). V dropped 7 bases and J dropped 2 bases, with 13 bases sitting between them. CDR3 amino acids: CASTVSGNTDTQYF. In DNA form, the CDR3 reads TGTGCCAGTACCGTATCGGGGAACACAGATACGCAGTATTTT.

This clone was seen just once. This rearrangement joins TRBV19 to TRBJ2-1, with D tentatively TRBD1 (5 bases). The CDR3 extends over 13 amino acids. Germline values: CDR1 LNHDA, CDR2 SQIVND (reference sequence). Trimming removed 3 bases at V and 12 bases at J, with 15 bases between. CDR3 residues: CASSIPGKGRQFF. The CDR3 nucleotides read TGTGCCAGTAGTATCCCAGGGAAGGGTCGGCAGTTCTTC.

In this sample, this clone is medium-sized. V and J are TRBV6-1 and TRBJ1-1; possible D gene TRBD1, 6 bases. With 6 bases removed from V and 12 bases from J, the gap between germline ends came to 23 bases. CDR1 and CDR2 from the germline V gene are MNHNS and SASEGT. The CDR3 loop spans 14 amino acids. The chain's CDR3 is CASSEPQGGEKTFF. As DNA, the CDR3 is TGTGCCAGCAGCGAACCACAGGGAGGAGAGAAAACTTTCTTT.

J is TRBJ1-1 and V is TRBV2, with D hard to call. Trimming cost V 4 bases and J 8 bases, with 8 bases left between them. The CDR3 is 11 residues long. Germline values: CDR1 SNHLY, CDR2 FYNNEI. The CDR3 nucleotides are TGTGCCAGCAGTGTATACGTGGAAGCTTTCTTT. Its translation: CASSVYVEAFF.

The chain is built from TRBV5-4 and TRBJ1-5; TRBD1 matches at 10 bases. Germline CDR1 and CDR2: SGHNT and YYREEE (reference sequence). The CDR3 runs 16 residues. The V and J ends lost 0 bases and 2 bases, in that order; junction bases with no gene match: 2. The CDR3 DNA sequence: TGTGCCAGCAGCTTGGGGGGGACAGGGGGCAATCAGCCCCAGCATTTT. It codes for CASSLGGTGGNQPQHF.

The chain employs TRBV2 and TRBJ2-5, with TRBD1 matching 8 bases. CDR3 length: 14 residues. J gave up 7 bases and V 4 bases, and 8 bases lay outside the gene matches. Germline values: CDR1 SNHLY, CDR2 FYNNEI. The CDR3 is CASSVDRGYGTQYF. CDR3 nucleotide sequence: TGTGCCAGCAGTGTTGACAGGGGTTACGGGACCCAGTACTTC.

The rearrangement links TRBV28 to TRBJ1-2; possibly TRBD1 for D (5 bases). This CDR3 has 12 amino acids. Germline values: CDR1 MDHEN, CDR2 SYDVKM. V was trimmed by 7 bases and J by 2 bases, leaving 8 bases between them. As DNA, the CDR3 is TGTGCCAGCAATAGGGGAAACTATGGCTACACCTTC. This encodes CASNRGNYGYTF.